The entry below describes one T cell receptor beta chain. CDR1 is MNHEY and CDR2 is SMNVEV in the germline V gene (reference sequence). The CDR3 runs to 14 residues. V was pared by 3 bases and J by 0 bases, with 9 bases between. Priming of first-strand cDNA relied on TRAV- and TRBV-specific primers (covering alpha and beta chains). It was with a constant-region primer and a V-primer adapter that TCRs were amplified over roughly 19 PCR cycles. TCRdb re-called the reads through MiXCR, storing one row per CDR3 protein. Here the sample spans around 90,000 distinct CDR3 sequences, approximately 20% being singletons. The sample originates from a study of low-dose radiotherapy and immunotherapy resistance in tumors. Turning to the study itself: A dose of 1 Gy per fraction every two weeks went to Cohort 2, totaling 13 Gy over 26 weeks. On a schedule of every two weeks, intravenous cyclophosphamide at a dose of 200 mg/m2 was delivered one day before each radiation and immunotherapy administration.

Time point defined: before trial treatment. The chain has TRBV27 and TRBJ2-7; no definite D call. The receptor was isolated from a male donor with prostate cancer. The sample consisted of PBMCs, taken before treatment. CDR3 coding DNA: TGTGCCAGCAGTTTTGGCGGACCCTCCTACGAGCAGTACTTC. It is translated as CASSFGGPSYEQYF.